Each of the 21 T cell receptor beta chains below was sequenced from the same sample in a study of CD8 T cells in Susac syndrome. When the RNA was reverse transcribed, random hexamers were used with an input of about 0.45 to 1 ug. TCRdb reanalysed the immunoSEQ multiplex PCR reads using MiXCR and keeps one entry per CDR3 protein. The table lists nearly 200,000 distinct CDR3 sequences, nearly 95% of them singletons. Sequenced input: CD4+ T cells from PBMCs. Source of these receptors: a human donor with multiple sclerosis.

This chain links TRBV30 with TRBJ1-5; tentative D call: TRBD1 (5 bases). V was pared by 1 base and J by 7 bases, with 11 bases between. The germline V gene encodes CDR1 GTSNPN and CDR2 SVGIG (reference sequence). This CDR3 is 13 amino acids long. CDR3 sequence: CAWSEQGLQPQHF. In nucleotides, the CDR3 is TGTGCCTGGAGTGAGCAGGGATTACAGCCCCAGCATTTT.

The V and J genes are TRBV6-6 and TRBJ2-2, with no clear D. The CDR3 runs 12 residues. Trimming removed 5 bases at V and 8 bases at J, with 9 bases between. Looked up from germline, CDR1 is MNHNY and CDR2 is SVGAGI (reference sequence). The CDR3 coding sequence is TGTGCCAGCAGTGCCAACGGTGGGGAGCTGTTTTTT. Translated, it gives CASSANGGELFF.

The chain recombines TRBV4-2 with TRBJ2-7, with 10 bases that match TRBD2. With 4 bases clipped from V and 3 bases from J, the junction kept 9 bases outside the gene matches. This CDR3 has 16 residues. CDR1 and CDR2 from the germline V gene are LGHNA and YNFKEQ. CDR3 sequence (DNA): TGTGCCAGCAGCCGGGTGGGGGCTAGCGGGAGCTACGAGCAGTACTTC. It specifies CASSRVGASGSYEQYF.

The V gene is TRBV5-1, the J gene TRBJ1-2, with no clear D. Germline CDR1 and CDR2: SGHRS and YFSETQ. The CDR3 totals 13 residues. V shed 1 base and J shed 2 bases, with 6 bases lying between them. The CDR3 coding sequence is TGCGCCAGCAGCTTGAGTAAGAACTATGGCTACACCTTC. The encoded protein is CASSLSKNYGYTF. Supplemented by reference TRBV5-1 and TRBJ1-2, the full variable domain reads KAGVTQTPRYLIKTRGQQVTLSCSPISGHRSVSWYQQTPGQGLQFLFEYFSETQRNKGNFPGRFSGRQFSNSRSEMNVSTLELGDSALYLCASSLSKNYGYTFGSGTRLTVV.

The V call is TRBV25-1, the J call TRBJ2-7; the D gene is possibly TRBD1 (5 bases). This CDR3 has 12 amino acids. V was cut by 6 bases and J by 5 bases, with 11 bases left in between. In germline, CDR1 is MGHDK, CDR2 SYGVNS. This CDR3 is CASRQAANEQYF. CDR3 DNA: TGTGCCAGCAGACAGGCAGCGAACGAGCAGTACTTC.

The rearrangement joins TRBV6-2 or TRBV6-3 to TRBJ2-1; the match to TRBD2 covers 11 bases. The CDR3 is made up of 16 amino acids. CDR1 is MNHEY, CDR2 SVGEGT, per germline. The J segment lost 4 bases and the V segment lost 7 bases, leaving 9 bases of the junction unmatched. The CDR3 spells CASTVLAGGGYNEQFF. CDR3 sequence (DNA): TGTGCCAGCACCGTTCTAGCGGGAGGCGGTTACAATGAGCAGTTCTTC.

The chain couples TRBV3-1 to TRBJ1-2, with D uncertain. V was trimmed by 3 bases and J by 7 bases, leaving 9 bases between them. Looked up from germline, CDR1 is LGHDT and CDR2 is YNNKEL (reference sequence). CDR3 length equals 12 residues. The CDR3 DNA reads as TGTGCCAGCAGCCATTCGGAGGGTGGCTACACCTTC. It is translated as CASSHSEGGYTF.

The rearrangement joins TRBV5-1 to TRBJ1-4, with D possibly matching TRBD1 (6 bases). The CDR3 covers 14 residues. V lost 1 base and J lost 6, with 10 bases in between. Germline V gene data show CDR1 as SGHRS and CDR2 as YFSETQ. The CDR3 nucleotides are TGCGCCAGCAGCTTGACAGGGTGGGATGAAAAACTGTTTTTT. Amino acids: CASSLTGWDEKLFF.

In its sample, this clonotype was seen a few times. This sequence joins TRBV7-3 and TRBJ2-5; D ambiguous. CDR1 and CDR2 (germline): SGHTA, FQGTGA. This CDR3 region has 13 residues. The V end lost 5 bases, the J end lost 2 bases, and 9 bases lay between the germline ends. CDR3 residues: CASSQDRQETQYF. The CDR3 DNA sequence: TGTGCCAGCAGCCAAGACCGGCAAGAGACCCAGTACTTC.

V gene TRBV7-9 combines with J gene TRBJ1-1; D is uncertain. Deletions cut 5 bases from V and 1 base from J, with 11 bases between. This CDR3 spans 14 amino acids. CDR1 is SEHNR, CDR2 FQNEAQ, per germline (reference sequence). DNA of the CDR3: TGTGCCAGCAGCACGCGGTCAGGGAACACTGAAGCTTTCTTT. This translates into CASSTRSGNTEAFF.

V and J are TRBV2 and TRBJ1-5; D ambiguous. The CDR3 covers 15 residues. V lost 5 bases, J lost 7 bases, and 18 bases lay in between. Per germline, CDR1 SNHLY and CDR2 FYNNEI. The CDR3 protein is CASSPGPNRSQPQHF. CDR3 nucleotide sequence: TGTGCCAGCAGTCCGGGTCCTAACCGGAGCCAGCCCCAGCATTTT.

CDR3 sequence reads: CASSPWTVTYEQYF. Written as DNA, the CDR3 is TGTGCCAGCAGTCCTTGGACAGTAACCTACGAGCAGTACTTC. The chain is built from TRBV6-2 or TRBV6-3 and TRBJ2-7; D perhaps matches TRBD1 (6 bases). The V end lost 5 bases, the J end lost 2 bases, and 13 bases lay between the germline ends. Per germline, CDR1 MNHEY and CDR2 SVGEGT. The CDR3 loop spans 14 amino acids.

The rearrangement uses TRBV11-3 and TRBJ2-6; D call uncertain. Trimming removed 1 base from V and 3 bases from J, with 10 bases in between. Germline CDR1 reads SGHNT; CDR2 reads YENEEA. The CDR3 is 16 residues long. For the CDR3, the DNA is TGTGCCAGCAGCTTAGCGGGTCAAAGTGGGGCCAACGTCCTGACTTTC. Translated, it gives CASSLAGQSGANVLTF.

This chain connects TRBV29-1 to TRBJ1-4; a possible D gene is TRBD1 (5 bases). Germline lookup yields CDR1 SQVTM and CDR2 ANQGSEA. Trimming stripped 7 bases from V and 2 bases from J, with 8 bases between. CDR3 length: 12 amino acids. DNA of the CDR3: TGCAGCGGGGACGGGACTAATGAAAAACTGTTTTTT. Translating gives CSGDGTNEKLFF.

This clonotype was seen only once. The CDR3 region has the DNA TGCAGTGCTAGAGATCAGGGGGGTGACGAAAAACTGTTTTTT. This sequence encodes CSARDQGGDEKLFF. The rearrangement joins TRBV20-1 to TRBJ1-4, with 7 positions matching TRBD1. The J segment lost 8 bases and the V segment lost 0 bases, leaving 6 bases of the junction unmatched. The CDR3 covers 14 residues. Germline V lookup: CDR1 DFQATT, CDR2 SNEGSKA (reference sequence).

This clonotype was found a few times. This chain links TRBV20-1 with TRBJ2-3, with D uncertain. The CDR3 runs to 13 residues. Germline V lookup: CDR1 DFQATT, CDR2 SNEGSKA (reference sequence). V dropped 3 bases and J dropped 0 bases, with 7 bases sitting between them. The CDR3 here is CSARGTSTDTQYF. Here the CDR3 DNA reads TGCAGTGCTAGGGGCACTAGCACAGATACGCAGTATTTT.

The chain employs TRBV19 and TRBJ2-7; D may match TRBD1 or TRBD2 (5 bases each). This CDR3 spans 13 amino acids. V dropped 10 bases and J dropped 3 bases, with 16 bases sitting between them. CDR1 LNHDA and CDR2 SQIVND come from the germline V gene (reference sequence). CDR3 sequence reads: CATVSRGGYEQYF. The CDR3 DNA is TGTGCCACAGTATCGCGTGGGGGCTACGAGCAGTACTTC. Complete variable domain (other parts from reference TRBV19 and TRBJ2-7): DGGITQSPKYLFRKEGQNVTLSCEQNLNHDAMYWYRQDPGQGLRLIYYSQIVNDFQKGDIAEGYSVSREKKESFPLTVTSAQKNPTAFYLCATVSRGGYEQYFGPGTRLTVT.

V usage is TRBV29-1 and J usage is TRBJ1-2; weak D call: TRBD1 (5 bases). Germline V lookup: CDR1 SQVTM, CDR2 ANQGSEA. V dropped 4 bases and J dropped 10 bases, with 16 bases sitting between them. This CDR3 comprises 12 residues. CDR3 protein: CSVVGLSLDYTF. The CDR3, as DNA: TGCAGCGTTGTGGGACTTTCTCTTGACTACACCTTC.

The CDR3, as DNA: TGCAGCGGGGACAGGGGACGGGGCACTGAAGCTTTCTTT. Its translation: CSGDRGRGTEAFF. This chain uses TRBV29-1 with TRBJ1-1; TRBD1 aligns across 10 bases. This CDR3 has 13 amino acids. V lost 7 bases to trimming and J lost 4 bases; unmatched junction nucleotides: 6. Germline lookup yields CDR1 SQVTM and CDR2 ANQGSEA.

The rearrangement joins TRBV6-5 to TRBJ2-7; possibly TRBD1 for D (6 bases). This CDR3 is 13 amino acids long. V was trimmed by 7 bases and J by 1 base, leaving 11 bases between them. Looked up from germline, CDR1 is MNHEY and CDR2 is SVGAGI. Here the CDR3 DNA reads TGTGCCAGCACTGGACAGAGATCCTACGAGCAGTACTTC. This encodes CASTGQRSYEQYF.

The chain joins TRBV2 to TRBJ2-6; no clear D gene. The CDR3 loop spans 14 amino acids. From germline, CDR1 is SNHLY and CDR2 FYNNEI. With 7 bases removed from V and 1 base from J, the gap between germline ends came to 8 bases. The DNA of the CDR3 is TGTGCCAGCATCCCGCTTTCTGGGGCCAACGTCCTGACTTTC. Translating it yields CASIPLSGANVLTF. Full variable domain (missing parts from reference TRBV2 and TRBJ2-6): EPEVTQTPSHQVTQMGQEVILRCVPISNHLYFYWYRQILGQKVEFLVSFYNNEISEKSEIFDDQFSVERPDGSNFTLKIRSTKLEDSAMYFCASIPLSGANVLTFGAGSRLTVL.